A single sample is the source of the 24 T cell receptor beta chains below, sequenced in a study of cytomegalovirus exposure and HLA in healthy donors. In the PCR, 60 Vbeta and 13 Jbeta primers were used. Clones were read by immunoSEQ multiplex PCR, and TCRdb kept only the in-frame ones, dropping some. The sample consists of around 110,000 clones, roughly 9.9% of them appearing once. The sample taken for sequencing was PBMCs. The receptors here all came from a man aged 25 to 40 in good health and CMV-seronegative.

This clone was seen more than once but under ten times. This sample also contains other DNA sequences that code for the same CDR3. The chain combines TRBV6-1 with TRBJ2-4; a possible D gene is TRBD1 (6 bases). This CDR3 is 14 amino acids long. CDR1 and CDR2 from the germline V gene are MNHNS and SASEGT. V was clipped by 1 base and J by 8 bases, with 12 bases between them. CDR3 sequence reads: CASSEDRVSDIQYF. DNA of the CDR3: TGTGCCAGCAGTGAAGACAGGGTTTCTGACATTCAGTACTTC.

This clone turned up a few times. This chain uses TRBV5-4 with TRBJ1-2; perhaps TRBD1 as D (6 bases). Germline V lookup: CDR1 SGHNT, CDR2 YYREEE (reference sequence). Trimming took 5 bases from V and 0 from J, leaving 17 bases between them. This CDR3 is built from 16 residues. The chain's CDR3 is CASSPPGQLPNYGYTF. In nucleotides, the CDR3 is TGTGCCAGCAGTCCACCCGGACAGCTTCCTAACTATGGCTACACCTTC.

This clone was detected a few times. The gene calls are TRBV29-1 and TRBJ1-4, with 8 nucleotides matching TRBD1. Germline values: CDR1 SQVTM, CDR2 ANQGSEA. The CDR3 runs 12 residues. J was trimmed by 8 bases and V by 7 bases; bases with no gene match: 6. The CDR3 region is CSARQGPEKLFF. CDR3 sequence (DNA): TGCAGCGCTCGACAGGGGCCGGAAAAACTGTTTTTT.

Only a few counts were recorded for this clone. V is TRBV27 and J is TRBJ2-1; 12 nucleotides agree with TRBD2. Per germline, CDR1 MNHEY and CDR2 SMNVEV (reference sequence). The CDR3 consists of 16 residues. V was clipped by 4 bases and J by 7 bases; unmatched bases: 8. In nucleotides, the CDR3 is TGTGCCAGCAGTTCGCTAGCGGGAGGGAATCGGAATGAGCAGTTCTTC. Its translation is CASSSLAGGNRNEQFF.

Remarks on this clone: Other DNA sequences of this sample code for an identical CDR3. The chain combines TRBV6-5 with TRBJ2-5; no clear D. The germline CDR1 and CDR2 sequences are MNHEY and SVGAGI. With 7 bases removed from V and 5 bases from J, the gap between germline ends came to 11 bases. The CDR3 length is 12 residues. CDR3 coding DNA: TGTGCCAGCACCAGTTCGCGGGAGACCCAGTACTTC. This sequence encodes CASTSSRETQYF.

This clone has only a few counts. Other DNA sequences in this sample translate to the same CDR3. The V gene is TRBV6-4, the J gene TRBJ1-1, with a possible D match to TRBD1 (6 bases). V lost 10 bases and J 0 bases, leaving 12 bases between the germline ends. The CDR3 extends over 13 amino acids. Germline CDR1 MRHNA, CDR2 SNTAGT. CDR3 nucleotide sequence: TGTGCCACTGGCGGGGGCCTGAACACTGAAGCTTTCTTT. This encodes CATGGGLNTEAFF.

This clone was found a few times. J is TRBJ2-2 and V is TRBV12-5; D is unclear. The CDR3 length is 13 residues. Trimming shortened V by 3 bases and J by 1 base, and 3 bases separated the two germline ends. Germline CDR1 is LGHNT and CDR2 is FRNRAP. CDR3 protein: CASGFGNTGELFF. The CDR3 coding sequence is TGTGCTAGTGGTTTCGGGAACACCGGGGAGCTGTTTTTT.

This clone was seen more than once but under ten times. The chain uses TRBV6-1 and TRBJ2-2, with 9 bases fitting TRBD1. Germline V gene sequence: CDR1 MNHNS, CDR2 SASEGT. CDR3 length: 15 amino acids. Trimming took 9 bases from V and 6 from J; bases not matched to a gene: 11. This CDR3 reads CASFSAGTGPGELFF. CDR3 nucleotide sequence: TGTGCCAGTTTTTCTGCCGGGACAGGGCCCGGGGAGCTGTTTTTT.

This sequence joins TRBV7-8 and TRBJ2-2; a weak D match, TRBD2 (6 bases). Trimming took 5 bases from V and 4 from J, leaving 14 bases between them. Germline-derived CDR1 and CDR2 are SGHVS and FQNEAQ. The CDR3 is made up of 15 amino acids. In nucleotides, the CDR3 is TGTGCCAGCAGCCCCGAAGGAGGGGTCACCGGGGAGCTGTTTTTT. Translating it yields CASSPEGGVTGELFF.

The chain links TRBV7-9 to TRBJ2-1; possible D gene TRBD1, 5 bases. Per the germline V gene, CDR1 is SEHNR and CDR2 is FQNEAQ (reference sequence). The CDR3 runs to 14 residues. V lost 5 bases to trimming and J lost 6 bases, with 14 bases between them. The CDR3 nucleotides are TGTGCCAGCAGCCCCCCCGCAGGGCCCAATGAGCAGTTCTTC. This gives the protein CASSPPAGPNEQFF.

A few counts support this clone. The chain joins TRBV7-2 to TRBJ1-2; D ambiguous. The CDR3 totals 13 residues. Deletions cut 1 base from V and 4 bases from J, with 7 bases between. CDR1 is SGHTA and CDR2 is FQGNSA in the germline V gene. In DNA, the CDR3 is TGTGCCAGCAGCTTAGACAAACCCTATGGCTACACCTTC. This encodes CASSLDKPYGYTF.

The chain recombines TRBV28 with TRBJ2-7, with 11 bases matching TRBD1. The V segment lost 9 bases and the J segment 2 bases; nucleotides outside the gene matches: 3. The CDR3 spans 13 residues. In germline, CDR1 is MDHEN, CDR2 SYDVKM. CDR3 DNA sequence: TGTGCCAGTCGGACAGGGGGCCCCTACGAGCAGTACTTC. This translates into CASRTGGPYEQYF.

The chain joins TRBV7-9 to TRBJ2-3, with 12 bases identical to TRBD2. The germline V gene has CDR1 SEHNR and CDR2 FQNEAQ (reference sequence). Unmatched junction bases numbered 4, after V lost 6 bases and J lost 0 bases. This CDR3 region has 16 residues. Here the CDR3 reads CASRATSGGSTDTQYF. CDR3 nucleotide sequence: TGTGCCAGCAGGGCGACTAGCGGGGGTAGCACAGATACGCAGTATTTT.

This clone has more than one count but fewer than ten. The chain employs TRBV27 and TRBJ1-1, with D tentatively TRBD1 (5 bases). Germline V lookup: CDR1 MNHEY, CDR2 SMNVEV (reference sequence). The V end was cut by 3 bases, the J end by 4 bases, with 12 bases between. The CDR3 has 14 amino acids. In nucleotides, the CDR3 is TGTGCCAGCAGTTTGGGGGGTCCGGGCACTGAAGCTTTCTTT. Its protein product is CASSLGGPGTEAFF.

V and J are TRBV7-2 and TRBJ1-4, with D maybe TRBD1 (5 bases). The CDR3 is 14 residues long. V was trimmed by 1 base and J by 6 bases, leaving 9 bases between them. Germline lookup yields CDR1 SGHTA and CDR2 FQGNSA. DNA of the CDR3: TGTGCCAGCAGCTTAGGGGGCCTTGATGAAAAACTGTTTTTT. Translated, it gives CASSLGGLDEKLFF.

A few counts support this clone. The chain combines TRBV14 with TRBJ2-7; 7 bases match TRBD1. V shed 5 bases, J shed 4 bases, and the junction held 5 bases outside the gene matches. The CDR3 has 13 residues. CDR1 and CDR2 (germline): SGHDN, FVKESK. CDR3 nucleotides: TGTGCCAGCAGCAAGGGACAGAGATACGAGCAGTACTTC. This gives the protein CASSKGQRYEQYF.

This clone was detected only a few times. The chain links TRBV28 to TRBJ2-7, with D perhaps TRBD2 (6 bases). Germline V gives CDR1 MDHEN, CDR2 SYDVKM. The CDR3 loop spans 16 amino acids. V was clipped by 1 base and J by 3 bases, with 16 bases between them. The CDR3, as DNA: TGTGCCAGCAGTTTATATCGACAGAGACTAGACTACGAGCAGTACTTC. This translates into CASSLYRQRLDYEQYF.

The rearrangement links TRBV5-1 to TRBJ2-5, with 9 nucleotides matching TRBD1. From germline, CDR1 is SGHRS and CDR2 YFSETQ. The CDR3 sequence is 15 residues long. Germline trimming cut 4 bases from V and 5 bases from J; bases unmatched to any gene: 9. CDR3 region: CASSREGQGWETQYF. The CDR3 DNA sequence: TGCGCCAGCAGCAGAGAGGGACAGGGTTGGGAGACCCAGTACTTC.

This chain joins TRBV5-1 and TRBJ2-3; 9 bases fit TRBD1. The CDR3 is 15 residues long. CDR1 and CDR2 (germline): SGHRS, YFSETQ. The V and J ends lost 10 bases and 5 bases, in that order; junction bases with no gene match: 14. The CDR3 coding sequence is TGCGCCTCACACCGGGACAGGGAAAGAGAAGATACGCAGTATTTT. The encoded protein is CASHRDREREDTQYF.

The rearrangement joins TRBV19 to TRBJ1-1, with 7 bases lining up with TRBD1. This CDR3 has 15 amino acids. CDR1 is LNHDA and CDR2 is SQIVND in the germline V gene (reference sequence). Germline trimming cut 2 bases from V and 3 bases from J; bases unmatched to any gene: 6. The CDR3 DNA sequence: TGTGCCAGTAGTATATCACAGGGGCCTTACACTGAAGCTTTCTTT. It codes for CASSISQGPYTEAFF.

Only a few counts were recorded for this clone. The rearrangement uses TRBV6-4 and TRBJ1-6, with a tentative D call TRBD1 (6 bases). Germline V CDR1 and CDR2: MRHNA, SNTAGT. CDR3 length: 15 residues. V lost 3 bases and J 6 bases, leaving 12 bases between the germline ends. The CDR3 nucleotides are TGTGCCAGCAGTGAACAGGGAACCGGTAATTCACCCCTCCACTTT. This sequence encodes CASSEQGTGNSPLHF.

This clone was observed a few times. The V call is TRBV7-9, the J call TRBJ1-4; D gene ambiguous. Trimming shortened V by 7 bases and J by 1 base, and 16 bases separated the two germline ends. Germline values: CDR1 SEHNR, CDR2 FQNEAQ (reference sequence). This CDR3 spans 16 amino acids. The CDR3 DNA reads TGTGCCAGCACCAATCCCTCGGGTGGAACTAATGAAAAACTGTTTTTT. The encoded protein is CASTNPSGGTNEKLFF.

The rearrangement links TRBV5-4 to TRBJ1-1; TRBD1 agrees at 7 bases. This CDR3 region has 14 residues. Trimming removed 0 bases from V and 4 bases from J; junction bases left unmatched: 3. Germline assignment: CDR1 SGHNT and CDR2 YYREEE (reference sequence). The CDR3 here is CASSLAGTVTEAFF. The CDR3 DNA reads as TGTGCCAGCAGCTTGGCCGGGACAGTCACTGAAGCTTTCTTT.

This clone was counted between two and nine times. V usage is TRBV7-9 and J usage is TRBJ2-3; D is ambiguous. The V gene's germline CDR1 is SEHNR and CDR2 FQNEAQ (reference sequence). With 2 bases removed from V and 10 bases from J, the gap between germline ends came to 10 bases. The CDR3 length is 12 residues. In nucleotides, the CDR3 is TGTGCCAGCAGCTTACCCCCCTACCCGCAGTATTTT. As protein: CASSLPPYPQYF.